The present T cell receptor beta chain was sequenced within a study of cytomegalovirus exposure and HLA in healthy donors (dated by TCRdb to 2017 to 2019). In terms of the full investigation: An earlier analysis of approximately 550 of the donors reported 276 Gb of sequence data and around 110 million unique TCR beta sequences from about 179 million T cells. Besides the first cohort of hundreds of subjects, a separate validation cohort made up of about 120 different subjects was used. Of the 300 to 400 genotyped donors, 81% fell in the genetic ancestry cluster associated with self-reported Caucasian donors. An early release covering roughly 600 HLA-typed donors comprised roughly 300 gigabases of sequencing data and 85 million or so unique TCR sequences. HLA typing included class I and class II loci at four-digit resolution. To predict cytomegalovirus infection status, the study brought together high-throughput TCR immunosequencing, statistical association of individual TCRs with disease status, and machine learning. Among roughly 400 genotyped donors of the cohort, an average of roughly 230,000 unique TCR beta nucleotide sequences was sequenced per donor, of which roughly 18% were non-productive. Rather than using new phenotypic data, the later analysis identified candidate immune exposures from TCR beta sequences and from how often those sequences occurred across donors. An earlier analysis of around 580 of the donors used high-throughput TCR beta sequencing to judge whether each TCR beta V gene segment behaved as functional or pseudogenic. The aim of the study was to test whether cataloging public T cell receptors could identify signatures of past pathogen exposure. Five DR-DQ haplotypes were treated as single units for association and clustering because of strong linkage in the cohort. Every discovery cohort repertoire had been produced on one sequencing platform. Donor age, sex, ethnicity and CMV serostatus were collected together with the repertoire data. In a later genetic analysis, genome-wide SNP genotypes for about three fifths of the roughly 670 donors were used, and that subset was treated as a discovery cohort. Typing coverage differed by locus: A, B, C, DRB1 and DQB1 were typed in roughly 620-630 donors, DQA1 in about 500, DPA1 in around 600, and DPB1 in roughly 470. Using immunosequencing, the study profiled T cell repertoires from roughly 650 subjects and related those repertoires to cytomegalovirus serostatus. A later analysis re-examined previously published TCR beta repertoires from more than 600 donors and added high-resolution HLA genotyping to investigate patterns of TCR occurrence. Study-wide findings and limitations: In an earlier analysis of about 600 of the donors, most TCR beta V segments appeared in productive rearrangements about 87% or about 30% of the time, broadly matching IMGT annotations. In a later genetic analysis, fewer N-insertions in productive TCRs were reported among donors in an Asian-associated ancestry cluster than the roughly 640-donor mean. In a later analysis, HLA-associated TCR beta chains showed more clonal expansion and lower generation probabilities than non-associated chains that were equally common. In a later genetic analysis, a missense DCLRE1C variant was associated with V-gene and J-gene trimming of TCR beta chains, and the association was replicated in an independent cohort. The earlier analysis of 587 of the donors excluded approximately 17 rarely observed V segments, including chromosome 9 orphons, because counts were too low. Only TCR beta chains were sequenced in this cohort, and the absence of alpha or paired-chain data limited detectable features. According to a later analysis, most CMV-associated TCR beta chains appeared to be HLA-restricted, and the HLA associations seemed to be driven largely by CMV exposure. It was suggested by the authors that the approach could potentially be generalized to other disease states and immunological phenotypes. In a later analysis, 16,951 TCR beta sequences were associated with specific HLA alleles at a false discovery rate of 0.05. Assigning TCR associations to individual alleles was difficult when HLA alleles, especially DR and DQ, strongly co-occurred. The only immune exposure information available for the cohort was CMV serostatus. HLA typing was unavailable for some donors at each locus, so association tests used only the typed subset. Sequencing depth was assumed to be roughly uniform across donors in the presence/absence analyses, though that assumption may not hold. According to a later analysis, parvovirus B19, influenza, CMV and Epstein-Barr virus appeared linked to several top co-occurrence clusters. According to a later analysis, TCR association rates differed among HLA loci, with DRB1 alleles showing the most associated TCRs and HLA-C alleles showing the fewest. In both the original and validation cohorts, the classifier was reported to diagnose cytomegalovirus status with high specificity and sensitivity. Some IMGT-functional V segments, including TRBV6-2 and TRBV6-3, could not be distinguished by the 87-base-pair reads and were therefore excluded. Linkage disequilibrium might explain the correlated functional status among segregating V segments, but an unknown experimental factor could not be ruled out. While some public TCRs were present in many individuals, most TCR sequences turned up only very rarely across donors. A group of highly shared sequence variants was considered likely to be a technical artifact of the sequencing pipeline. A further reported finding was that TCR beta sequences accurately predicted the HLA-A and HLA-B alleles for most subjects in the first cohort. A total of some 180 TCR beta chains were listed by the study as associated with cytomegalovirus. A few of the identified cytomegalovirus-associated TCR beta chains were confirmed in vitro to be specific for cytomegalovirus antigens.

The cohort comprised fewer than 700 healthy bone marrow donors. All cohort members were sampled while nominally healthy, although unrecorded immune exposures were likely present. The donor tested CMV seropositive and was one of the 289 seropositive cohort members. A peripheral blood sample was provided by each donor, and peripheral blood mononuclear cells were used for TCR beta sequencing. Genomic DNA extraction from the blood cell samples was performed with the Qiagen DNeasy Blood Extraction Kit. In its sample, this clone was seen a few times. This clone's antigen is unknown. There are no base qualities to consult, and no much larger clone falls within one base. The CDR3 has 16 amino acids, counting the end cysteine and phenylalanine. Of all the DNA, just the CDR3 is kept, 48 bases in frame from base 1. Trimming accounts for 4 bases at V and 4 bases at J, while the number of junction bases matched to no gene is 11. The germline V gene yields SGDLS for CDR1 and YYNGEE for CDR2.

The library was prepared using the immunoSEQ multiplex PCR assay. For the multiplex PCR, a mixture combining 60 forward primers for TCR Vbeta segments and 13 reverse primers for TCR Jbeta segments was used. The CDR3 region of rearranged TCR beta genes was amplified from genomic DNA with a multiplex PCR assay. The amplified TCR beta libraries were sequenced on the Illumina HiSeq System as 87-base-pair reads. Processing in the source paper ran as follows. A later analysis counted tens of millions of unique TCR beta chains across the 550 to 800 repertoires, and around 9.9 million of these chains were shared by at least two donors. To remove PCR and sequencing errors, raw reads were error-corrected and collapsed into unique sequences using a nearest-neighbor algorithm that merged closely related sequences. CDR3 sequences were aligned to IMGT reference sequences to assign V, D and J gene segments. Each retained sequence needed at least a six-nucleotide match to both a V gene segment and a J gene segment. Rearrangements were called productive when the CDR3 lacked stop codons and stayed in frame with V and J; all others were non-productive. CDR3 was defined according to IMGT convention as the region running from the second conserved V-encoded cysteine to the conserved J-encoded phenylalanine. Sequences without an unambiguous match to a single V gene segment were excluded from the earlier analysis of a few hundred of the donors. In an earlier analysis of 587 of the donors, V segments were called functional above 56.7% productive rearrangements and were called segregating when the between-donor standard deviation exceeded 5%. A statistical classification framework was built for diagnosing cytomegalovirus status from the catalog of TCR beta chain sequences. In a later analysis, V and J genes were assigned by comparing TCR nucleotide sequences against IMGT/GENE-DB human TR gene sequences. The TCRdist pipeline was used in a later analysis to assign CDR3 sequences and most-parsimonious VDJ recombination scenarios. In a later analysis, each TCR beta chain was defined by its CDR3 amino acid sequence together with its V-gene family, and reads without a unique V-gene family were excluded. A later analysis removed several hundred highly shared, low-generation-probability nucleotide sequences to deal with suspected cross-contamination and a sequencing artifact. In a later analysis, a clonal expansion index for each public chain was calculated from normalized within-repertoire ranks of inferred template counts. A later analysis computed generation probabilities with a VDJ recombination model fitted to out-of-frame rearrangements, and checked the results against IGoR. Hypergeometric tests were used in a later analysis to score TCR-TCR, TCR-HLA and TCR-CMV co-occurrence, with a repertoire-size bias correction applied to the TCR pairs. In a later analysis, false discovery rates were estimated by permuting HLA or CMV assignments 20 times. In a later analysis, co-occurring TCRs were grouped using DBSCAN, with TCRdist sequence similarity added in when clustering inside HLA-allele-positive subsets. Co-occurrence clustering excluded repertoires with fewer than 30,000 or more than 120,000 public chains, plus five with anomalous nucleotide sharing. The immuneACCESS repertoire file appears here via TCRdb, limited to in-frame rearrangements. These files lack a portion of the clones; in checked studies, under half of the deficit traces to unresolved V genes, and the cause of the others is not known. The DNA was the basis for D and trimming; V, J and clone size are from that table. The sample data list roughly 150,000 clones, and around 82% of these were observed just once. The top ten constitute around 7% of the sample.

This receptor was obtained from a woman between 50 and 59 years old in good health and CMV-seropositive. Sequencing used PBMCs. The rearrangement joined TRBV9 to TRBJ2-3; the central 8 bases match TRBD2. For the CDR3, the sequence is CASSSPPGLVADTQYF. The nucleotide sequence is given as TGTGCCAGCAGCTCCCCCCCGGGACTAGTAGCAGATACGCAGTATTTT.